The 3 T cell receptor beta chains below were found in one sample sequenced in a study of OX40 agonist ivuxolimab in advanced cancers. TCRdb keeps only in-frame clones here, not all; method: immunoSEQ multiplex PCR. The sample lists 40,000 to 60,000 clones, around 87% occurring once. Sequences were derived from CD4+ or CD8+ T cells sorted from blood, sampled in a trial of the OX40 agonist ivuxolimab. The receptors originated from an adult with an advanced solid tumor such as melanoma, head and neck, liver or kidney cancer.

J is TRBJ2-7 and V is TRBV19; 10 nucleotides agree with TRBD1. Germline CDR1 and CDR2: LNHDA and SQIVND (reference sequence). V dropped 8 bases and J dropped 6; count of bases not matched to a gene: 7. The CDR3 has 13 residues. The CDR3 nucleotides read TGTGCCAGTTGCCCGGGACAGGGGTTCGAGCAGTACTTC. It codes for CASCPGQGFEQYF.

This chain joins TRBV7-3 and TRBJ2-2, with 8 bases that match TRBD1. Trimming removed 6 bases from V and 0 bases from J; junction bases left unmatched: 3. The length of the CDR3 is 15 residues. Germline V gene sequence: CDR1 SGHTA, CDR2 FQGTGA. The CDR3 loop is CASRPGQANTGELFF. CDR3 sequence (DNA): TGTGCCAGCAGGCCGGGACAGGCGAACACCGGGGAGCTGTTTTTT.

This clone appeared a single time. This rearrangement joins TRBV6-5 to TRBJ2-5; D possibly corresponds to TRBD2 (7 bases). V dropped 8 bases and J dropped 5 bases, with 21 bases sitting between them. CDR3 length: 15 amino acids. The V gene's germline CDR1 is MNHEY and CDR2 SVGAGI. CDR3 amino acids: CASQTVGGGRETQYF. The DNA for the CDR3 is TGTGCCAGCCAAACAGTAGGGGGGGGCCGGGAGACCCAGTACTTC.